This T cell receptor (beta chain) was captured in a study of CD8+ T cells in alopecia areata. Study-level information: Tofacitinib was taken orally by treated patients, and the dose was 5 to 10 mg twice daily.

The investigators collected lesional scalp punch biopsies and peripheral blood from alopecia areata patients. After isolation, RNA underwent reverse transcription to generate cDNA as the sequencing template. Profiled with immunoSEQ multiplex PCR; TCRdb holds only in-frame clones, not every one. The sample consists of about 180,000 clones, 63% of them appearing once. There are 12 residues in the CDR3. Germline V gene sequence: CDR1 SQVTM, CDR2 ANQGSEA. V lost 4 bases to trimming and J lost 1 base, with 7 bases between them. The source of this sequence is a human donor with alopecia areata. Sequences were derived from CD4+ T cells sorted from blood, sampled at week 0. This sequence joins TRBV29-1 and TRBJ1-1; D is unresolved. CDR3 loop: CSVGVRNTEAFF. CDR3 DNA: TGCAGCGTTGGTGTGAGGAACACTGAAGCTTTCTTT.